This is a list of T cell receptor beta chains from one sample in a study of blood T cells in healthy people across ages. TCRdb reprocessed the 5' RACE reads with MiXCR, giving one entry per CDR3 protein. The top ten hold under 8% of the sample, which has more than 1.4 million distinct CDR3 sequences, 40% to 50% seen once. Sequenced sample: blood. The receptors derive from a woman aged 18-30 years in good health. Both conserved end residues are part of each CDR3. The D gene is left open where the match is weak. A clone size is listed for some rows: how often the clone was seen (once, few, many), or a class if it is expanded.

j_call: TRBJ2-1; v_call: TRBV3-1; clone_size: .; d_call: .; cdr3_nt: TGTGCCAGCAGCCCCCGGGCGGGGGAGCAGTTCTTC; cdr3_aa: CASSPRAGEQFF
j_call: TRBJ2-1; v_call: TRBV6-6; clone_size: .; d_call: .; cdr3_nt: TGTGCCAGCACCCGGGACATCAACAATGAGCAGTTCTTC; cdr3_aa: CASTRDINNEQFF
j_call: TRBJ2-1; v_call: TRBV5-6; clone_size: .; d_call: .; cdr3_nt: TGTGCCAGCAGCTTGGGACGGGAGTCCTACAATGAGCAGTTCTTC; cdr3_aa: CASSLGRESYNEQFF
j_call: TRBJ2-7; v_call: TRBV12-3/TRBV12-4; clone_size: .; d_call: .; cdr3_nt: TGTGCCAGCAGTTTAACCCCGCCCCACGAGCAGTACTTC; cdr3_aa: CASSLTPPHEQYF
j_call: TRBJ2-1; v_call: TRBV9; clone_size: few; d_call: .; cdr3_nt: TGTGCCAGCAGCGTAGGGGTACTTTCCTACAATGAGCAGTTCTTC; cdr3_aa: CASSVGVLSYNEQFF
j_call: TRBJ1-1; v_call: TRBV7-3; clone_size: .; d_call: .; cdr3_nt: TGTGCCAGCAGCAAACAGGGTGCGGGTACTGAAGCTTTCTTT; cdr3_aa: CASSKQGAGTEAFF
j_call: TRBJ2-1; v_call: TRBV7-7; clone_size: .; d_call: .; cdr3_nt: TGTGCTAGCAGCTCCGTCTTGGACCCAGAGCAGTTCTTC; cdr3_aa: CASSSVLDPEQFF
j_call: TRBJ2-7; v_call: TRBV27; clone_size: many; d_call: .; cdr3_nt: TGTGCCAGCAGTTTAGAGGGGGGCTACGAGCAGTACTTC; cdr3_aa: CASSLEGGYEQYF
j_call: TRBJ2-7; v_call: TRBV11-2; clone_size: .; d_call: .; cdr3_nt: TGTGCCAGCAGCTTAGCTGGGGGAGGCTCCTACGAGCAGTACTTC; cdr3_aa: CASSLAGGGSYEQYF
j_call: TRBJ1-6; v_call: TRBV10-3; clone_size: few; d_call: TRBD1; cdr3_nt: TGTGCCATCAGTGAGGCGATGACAGGGGGATGGGGTTCACCCCTCCACTTT; cdr3_aa: CAISEAMTGGWGSPLHF
j_call: TRBJ2-3; v_call: TRBV3-1; clone_size: .; d_call: .; cdr3_nt: TGTGCCAGCAGCCAAGAGTCTAGCACAGATACGCAGTATTTT; cdr3_aa: CASSQESSTDTQYF
j_call: TRBJ2-1; v_call: TRBV20-1; clone_size: few; d_call: TRBD2; cdr3_nt: TGCAGTGCTTCCAAACCGGGACTAGCGGGAGGGCCCATAATCAATGAGCAGTTCTTC; cdr3_aa: CSASKPGLAGGPIINEQFF
j_call: TRBJ2-1; v_call: TRBV20-1; clone_size: .; d_call: .; cdr3_nt: TGCAGTGCTAGAGATCAGCGGGTGGGTCCGTTCTTC; cdr3_aa: CSARDQRVGPFF
j_call: TRBJ2-3; v_call: TRBV20-1; clone_size: once; d_call: TRBD2; cdr3_nt: TGCAGTGCTCTCGTTCTAGCGGGACTCACAGATACGCAGTATTTT; cdr3_aa: CSALVLAGLTDTQYF
j_call: TRBJ1-4; v_call: TRBV12-3/TRBV12-4; clone_size: few; d_call: TRBD1; cdr3_nt: TGTGCCAGCAGTGGCCGACAGGGGGGAAATGAAAAACTGTTTTTT; cdr3_aa: CASSGRQGGNEKLFF
j_call: TRBJ2-7; v_call: TRBV7-2; clone_size: .; d_call: TRBD2; cdr3_nt: TGTGCCAGCAGCCATTTCGCGGGAGACGAGCAGTACTTC; cdr3_aa: CASSHFAGDEQYF
j_call: TRBJ2-7; v_call: TRBV10-3; clone_size: .; d_call: .; cdr3_nt: TGTGCCATCAGTGACTACCAGAGCTACGAGCAGTACTTC; cdr3_aa: CAISDYQSYEQYF
j_call: TRBJ2-5; v_call: TRBV11-2; clone_size: .; d_call: .; cdr3_nt: TGTGCCAGCAGCTTAGATAAGGAGCGATTACAAGAGACCCAGTACTTC; cdr3_aa: CASSLDKERLQETQYF
j_call: TRBJ2-5; v_call: TRBV5-4; clone_size: .; d_call: TRBD2; cdr3_nt: TGTGCCAGCAGCTTGGTGGGGTTAGCGGGGGGGCCCAACCAAGAGACCCAGTACTTC; cdr3_aa: CASSLVGLAGGPNQETQYF
j_call: TRBJ2-1; v_call: TRBV10-3; clone_size: many; d_call: .; cdr3_nt: TGTGCCATCAGTGAGTACAATGAGCAGTTCTTC; cdr3_aa: CAISEYNEQFF
j_call: TRBJ1-1; v_call: TRBV29-1; clone_size: .; d_call: TRBD1; cdr3_nt: TGCAGCGTAGCGCCTCACAGGGGGCGCCTAGCTTTCTTT; cdr3_aa: CSVAPHRGRLAFF
j_call: TRBJ1-5; v_call: TRBV12-3/TRBV12-4; clone_size: few; d_call: TRBD1; cdr3_nt: TGTGCCAGCTCAGTTGGCGACAGGGGAAGGCAGCATTTT; cdr3_aa: CASSVGDRGRQHF
j_call: TRBJ1-5; v_call: TRBV18; clone_size: .; d_call: TRBD1; cdr3_nt: TGTGCCAGCTCACCGGTCAGGGGGATGGATCAGCCCCAGCATTTT; cdr3_aa: CASSPVRGMDQPQHF
j_call: TRBJ1-2; v_call: TRBV12-3/TRBV12-4; clone_size: .; d_call: .; cdr3_nt: TGTGCCAGCAGTTTAGGCAGGGAGGACTATGGCTACACCTTC; cdr3_aa: CASSLGREDYGYTF
j_call: TRBJ2-7; v_call: TRBV7-9; clone_size: .; d_call: .; cdr3_nt: TGTGCCAGCAGCCTGTTGATTCAACGACCTTACAATGAGCAGTACTTC; cdr3_aa: CASSLLIQRPYNEQYF
j_call: TRBJ2-1; v_call: TRBV3-1; clone_size: few; d_call: .; cdr3_nt: TGTGCCAGCAGCCAAGGGGGGACATACTACAATGAGCAGTTCTTC; cdr3_aa: CASSQGGTYYNEQFF
j_call: TRBJ2-3; v_call: TRBV5-1; clone_size: few; d_call: .; cdr3_nt: TGCGCCAGCAGCTTGCGGCTAGCGCCCTTCACAGATACGCAGTATTTT; cdr3_aa: CASSLRLAPFTDTQYF
j_call: TRBJ2-1; v_call: TRBV7-9; clone_size: .; d_call: .; cdr3_nt: TGTGCCTCCCAATCTCCGGCCGCCCCCCTATACAATGAGCAGTTCTTC; cdr3_aa: CASQSPAAPLYNEQFF
j_call: TRBJ1-6; v_call: TRBV11-2; clone_size: few; d_call: .; cdr3_nt: TGTGCCAGCAGCTCTAGGATTTTGGGGGATAATTCACCCCTCCACTTT; cdr3_aa: CASSSRILGDNSPLHF
j_call: TRBJ2-1; v_call: TRBV4-1; clone_size: many; d_call: .; cdr3_nt: TGCGCCAGCAGCCAAGATAGGCGTGGGAAGTTCTTC; cdr3_aa: CASSQDRRGKFF
j_call: TRBJ2-4; v_call: TRBV6-5; clone_size: .; d_call: TRBD1; cdr3_nt: TGTGCCAGCCTACCGATCAGAGACTCAGGGGGCGTGAGGTACTTC; cdr3_aa: CASLPIRDSGGVRYF
j_call: TRBJ2-7; v_call: TRBV20-1; clone_size: .; d_call: TRBD2; cdr3_nt: TGCAGTGCCCCCGGCCCGACTAGCGGGAGTGCCTACGAGCAGTACTTC; cdr3_aa: CSAPGPTSGSAYEQYF
j_call: TRBJ1-2; v_call: TRBV20-1; clone_size: few; d_call: .; cdr3_nt: TGCAGTGTGGGGGAAACCTATGGCTACACCTTC; cdr3_aa: CSVGETYGYTF
j_call: TRBJ1-2; v_call: TRBV11-2; clone_size: many; d_call: TRBD1; cdr3_nt: TGTGCCAGCAGTTCACAGGGGAACTATGGCTACACCTTC; cdr3_aa: CASSSQGNYGYTF
j_call: TRBJ1-1; v_call: TRBV27; clone_size: once; d_call: .; cdr3_nt: TGTGCCGGCAGTTTAGCCGGGGGGAACACTGAAGCTTTCTTT; cdr3_aa: CAGSLAGGNTEAFF